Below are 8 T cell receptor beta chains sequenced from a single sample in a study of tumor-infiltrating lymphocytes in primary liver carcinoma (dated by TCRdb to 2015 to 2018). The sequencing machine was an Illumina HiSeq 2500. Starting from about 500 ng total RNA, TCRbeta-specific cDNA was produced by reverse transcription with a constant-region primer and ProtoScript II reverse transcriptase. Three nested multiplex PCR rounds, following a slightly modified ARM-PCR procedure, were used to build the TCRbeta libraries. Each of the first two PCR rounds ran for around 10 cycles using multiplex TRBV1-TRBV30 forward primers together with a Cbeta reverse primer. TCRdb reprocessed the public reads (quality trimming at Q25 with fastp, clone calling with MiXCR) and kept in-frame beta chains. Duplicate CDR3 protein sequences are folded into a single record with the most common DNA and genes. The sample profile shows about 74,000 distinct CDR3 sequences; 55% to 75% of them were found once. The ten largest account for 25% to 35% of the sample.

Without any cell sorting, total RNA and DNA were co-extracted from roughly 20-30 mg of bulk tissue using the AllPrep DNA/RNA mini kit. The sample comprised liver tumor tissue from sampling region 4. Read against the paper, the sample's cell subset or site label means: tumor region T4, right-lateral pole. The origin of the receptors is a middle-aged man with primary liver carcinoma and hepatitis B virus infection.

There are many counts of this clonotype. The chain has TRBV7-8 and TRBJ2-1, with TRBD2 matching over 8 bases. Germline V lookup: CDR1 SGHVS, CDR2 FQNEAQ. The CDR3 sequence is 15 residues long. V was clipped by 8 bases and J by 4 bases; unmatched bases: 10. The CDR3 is CASRPPSGSYNEQFF. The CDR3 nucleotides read TGTGCCAGCCGGCCCCCCAGCGGGAGTTACAATGAGCAGTTCTTC.

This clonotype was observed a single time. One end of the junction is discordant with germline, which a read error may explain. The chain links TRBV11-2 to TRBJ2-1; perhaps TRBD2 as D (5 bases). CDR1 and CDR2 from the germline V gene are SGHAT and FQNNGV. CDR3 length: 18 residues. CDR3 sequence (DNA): TGCGCCAGCAGCCGTACGGAAGGGAGATTAGCGAGGCCCAATGGGCAGTTCTTC. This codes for CASSRTEGRLARPNGQFF.

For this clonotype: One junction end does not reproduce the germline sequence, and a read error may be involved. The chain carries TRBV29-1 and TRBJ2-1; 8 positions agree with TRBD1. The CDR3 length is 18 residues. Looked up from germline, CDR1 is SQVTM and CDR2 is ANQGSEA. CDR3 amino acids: CSVGGGRWAGGRSNEQFF. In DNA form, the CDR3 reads TGCAGCGTTGGAGGGGGGCGTTGGGCAGGGGGCCGTTCCAATGAGCAATTCTTC.

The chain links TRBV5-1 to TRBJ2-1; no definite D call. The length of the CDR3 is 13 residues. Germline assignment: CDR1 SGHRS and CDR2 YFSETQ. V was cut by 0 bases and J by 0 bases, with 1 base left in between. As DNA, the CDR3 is TGCGCCAGCAGCTTGGGCTCCTACAATGAGCAGTTCTTC. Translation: CASSLGSYNEQFF.

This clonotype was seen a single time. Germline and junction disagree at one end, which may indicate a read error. CDR3 DNA sequence: TGTGCCAGCAACCAAGGGACTAGCGGGATAGATACACAGTATTTT. It yields the protein CASNQGTSGIDTQYF. This chain connects TRBV14 to TRBJ2-3; 13 nucleotides align to TRBD2. The CDR3 extends over 15 amino acids. Germline V gene data show CDR1 as SGHDN and CDR2 as FVKESK.

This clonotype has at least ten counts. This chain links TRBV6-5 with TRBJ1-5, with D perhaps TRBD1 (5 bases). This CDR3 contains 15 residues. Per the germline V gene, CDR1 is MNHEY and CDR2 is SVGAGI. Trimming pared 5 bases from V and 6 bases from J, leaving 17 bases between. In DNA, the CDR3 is TGTGCCAGCAGTCGGACGGCCGGAGGGACTCAGCCCCAGCATTTT. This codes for CASSRTAGGTQPQHF.

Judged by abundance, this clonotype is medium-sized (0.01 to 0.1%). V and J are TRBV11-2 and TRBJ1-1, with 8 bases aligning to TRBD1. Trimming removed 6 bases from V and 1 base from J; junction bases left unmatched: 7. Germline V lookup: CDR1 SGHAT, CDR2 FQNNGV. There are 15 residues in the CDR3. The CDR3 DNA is TGTGCCAGCAGTTCAATGCAGGGGGCGAACACTGAAGCTTTCTTT. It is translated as CASSSMQGANTEAFF. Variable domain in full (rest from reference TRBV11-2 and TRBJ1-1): EAGVAQSPRYKIIEKRQSVAFWCNPISGHATLYWYQQILGQGPKLLIQFQNNGVVDDSQLPKDRFSAERLKGVDSTLKIQPAKLEDSAVYLCASSSMQGANTEAFFGQGTRLTVV.

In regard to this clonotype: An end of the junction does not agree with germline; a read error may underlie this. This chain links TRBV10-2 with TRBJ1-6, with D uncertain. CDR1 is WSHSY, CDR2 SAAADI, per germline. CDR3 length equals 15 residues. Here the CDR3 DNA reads TGCGCCAGCAGTGAGTCCAGCTCCCATAATCCACCCCTCCACTTT. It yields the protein CASSESSSHNPPLHF.